The 21 T cell receptor beta chains in this list originate from one sample, sequenced in a study of T cells after yellow fever vaccination. In TCRdb, the 5' RACE reads were re-called with MiXCR into one record per CDR3 protein. The table lists more than 75,000 distinct CDR3 sequences, around 9.8% of them singletons. The sequencing here drew on CD8+ T cells not binding an NS4B(214-222) dextramer, sorted from PBMCs, taken about 2 weeks after the first yellow fever vaccination. The receptors derive from a man aged 18 to 35 who received the YFV17D yellow fever vaccine.

This clonotype was seen only a few times. The chain uses TRBV7-8 and TRBJ1-1, with D uncertain. This CDR3 comprises 14 residues. The V gene's germline CDR1 is SGHVS and CDR2 FQNEAQ. V was trimmed by 5 bases and J by 1 base, leaving 11 bases between them. CDR3 DNA sequence: TGTGCCAGCAGCCTCCCAGTGAGGAACACTGAAGCTTTCTTT. Translation: CASSLPVRNTEAFF.

This rearrangement joins TRBV15 to TRBJ2-1; 8 bases fit TRBD2. This CDR3 spans 15 amino acids. Trimming removed 0 bases from V and 7 bases from J; junction bases left unmatched: 5. Germline V CDR1 and CDR2: LNHNV, YYDKDF (reference sequence). CDR3 nucleotide sequence: TGTGCCACCAGCAGAGAGAGACTAGCGCTTAATGAGCAGTTCTTC. Amino acids: CATSRERLALNEQFF.

This sequence joins TRBV12-5 and TRBJ2-3; a possible D gene is TRBD2 (6 bases). This CDR3 is 12 amino acids long. The germline gives CDR1 LGHNT, CDR2 FRNRAP. Trimming removed 6 bases from V and 4 bases from J, with 8 bases in between. The CDR3 protein is CASGGGSDTQYF. The DNA for the CDR3 is TGTGCTAGTGGCGGGGGATCAGATACGCAGTATTTT.

The rearrangement links TRBV12-3 or TRBV12-4 to TRBJ2-3; 13 bases are a match to TRBD2. V was clipped by 4 bases and J by 2 bases; unmatched bases: 3. The CDR3 runs 16 residues. The CDR3 nucleotides read TGTGCCAGCAGTTCACTAGCGGGGGGGGACACAGATACGCAGTATTTT. It encodes CASSSLAGGDTDTQYF.

The sample holds a few counts of this clonotype. V gene TRBV5-1 combines with J gene TRBJ2-5, with D maybe TRBD2 (6 bases). Looked up from germline, CDR1 is SGHRS and CDR2 is YFSETQ. The CDR3 is 13 residues long. V was trimmed by 6 bases and J by 4 bases, leaving 13 bases between them. For the CDR3, the DNA is TGCGCCAGCACTGGTCTAGCGACAGAGACCCAGTACTTC. Amino acid sequence: CASTGLATETQYF.

This clonotype was seen a handful of times. The chain combines TRBV6-1 with TRBJ1-1, with D hard to call. Germline-derived CDR1 and CDR2 are MNHNS and SASEGT. V lost 1 base and J 5 bases, leaving 5 bases between the germline ends. This CDR3 contains 12 residues. The CDR3 is CASSEGWTEAFF. CDR3 bases: TGTGCCAGCAGTGAAGGGTGGACTGAAGCTTTCTTT.

In this sample, this clonotype turned up a few times. The junction and the germline gene differ at one end; a read error may be behind it. This rearrangement joins TRBV2 to TRBJ2-2, with D perhaps assigned TRBD1 or TRBD2 (6 bases each). This CDR3 has 13 residues. Per the germline V gene, CDR1 is SNHLY and CDR2 is FYNNEI. Here the CDR3 DNA reads TGTGCCAGCAGTGCAGGGGAGGCCGGGGACCTGTTTTTT. It yields the protein CASSAGEAGDLFF.

The chain links TRBV11-2 to TRBJ2-5; D uncertain. The CDR3 is made up of 13 amino acids. V lost 5 bases, J lost 5 bases, and 12 bases lay in between. Germline CDR1 is SGHAT and CDR2 is FQNNGV. The CDR3 DNA follows: TGTGCCAGCAGCCCCGTCGCTGGGGAGACCCAGTACTTC. Amino acids: CASSPVAGETQYF.

This clonotype was seen a handful of times. The rearrangement uses TRBV4-2 and TRBJ1-5, with unresolved D. The CDR3 is 15 amino acids. Germline V gene sequence: CDR1 LGHNA, CDR2 YNFKEQ. Trimming cost V 0 bases and J 7 bases, with 13 bases left between them. The CDR3 is CASSQETAPAQPQHF. CDR3 sequence (DNA): TGTGCCAGCAGCCAAGAGACCGCGCCGGCACAGCCCCAGCATTTT.

This sequence joins TRBV6-5 and TRBJ2-3, with 7 nucleotides matching TRBD2. Germline lookup yields CDR1 MNHEY and CDR2 SVGAGI. The V segment lost 0 bases and the J segment 5 bases; nucleotides outside the gene matches: 2. The CDR3 has 14 amino acids. This CDR3 reads CASSYSSGEDTQYF. In nucleotides, the CDR3 is TGTGCCAGCAGTTACTCGAGCGGGGAAGATACGCAGTATTTT.

This clonotype was seen more than once but under ten times. V and J are TRBV12-3 or TRBV12-4 and TRBJ1-5; D may be TRBD1 (6 bases). Trimming left V 2 bases short and J 7 bases short, with 9 bases between. The CDR3 totals 13 residues. This CDR3 reads CASSLNRDQPQHF. The CDR3, as DNA: TGTGCCAGCAGTTTAAACAGGGACCAGCCCCAGCATTTT.

The V and J genes are TRBV6-5 and TRBJ1-2; a weak D match, TRBD1 (5 bases). The CDR3 spans 14 residues. The V gene's germline CDR1 is MNHEY and CDR2 SVGAGI. Trimming took 5 bases from V and 5 from J, leaving 15 bases between them. CDR3 coding DNA: TGTGCCAGCAGTAACCCCGGGACGCAGTATGGCTACACCTTC. Protein: CASSNPGTQYGYTF.

In this sample, this clonotype turned up many times. V usage is TRBV2 and J usage is TRBJ2-1; 12 positions agree with TRBD2. The junction had 8 bases not matched to a gene; V was cut back by 5 bases and J by 6 bases. Germline V gene lookup returns CDR1 SNHLY and CDR2 FYNNEI. CDR3 length: 16 amino acids. The CDR3 DNA follows: TGTGCCAGCAGTTACGCTCCGGGACTAGCGGGCAATGAGCAGTTCTTC. This gives the protein CASSYAPGLAGNEQFF.

This rearrangement joins TRBV7-9 to TRBJ1-6; D is unclear. The CDR3 has 13 amino acids. Looked up from germline, CDR1 is SEHNR and CDR2 is FQNEAQ (reference sequence). The V gene lost 4 bases and the J gene lost 10 bases, with 11 bases spanning the gap. Here the CDR3 reads CASSSWTGSPLHF. The CDR3 nucleotides are TGTGCCAGCAGCTCCTGGACCGGGTCACCCCTCCACTTT.

This clonotype was seen a few times. This CDR3 reads CASRPGAGHSQETQYF. CDR3 nucleotide sequence: TGTGCCAGCAGGCCCGGGGCAGGCCACTCCCAAGAGACCCAGTACTTC. This chain joins TRBV12-3 or TRBV12-4 and TRBJ2-5; perhaps D is TRBD1 or TRBD2 (5 bases each). With 6 bases removed from V and 1 base from J, the gap between germline ends came to 18 bases. The CDR3 loop spans 16 amino acids.

The chain carries TRBV4-3 and TRBJ1-2, with D perhaps TRBD1 (5 bases). This CDR3 contains 14 residues. The V gene's germline CDR1 is LGHNA and CDR2 YSLEER. The V gene lost 4 bases and the J gene lost 1 base, with 10 bases spanning the gap. CDR3 in DNA: TGCGCCAGCAGCCCCGGGGACGGTAACTATGGCTACACCTTC. Translating gives CASSPGDGNYGYTF.

This clonotype has only a few counts. The J gene is TRBJ2-1, the V gene TRBV7-9; maybe TRBD1 (6 bases). Germline-derived CDR1 and CDR2 are SEHNR and FQNEAQ (reference sequence). CDR3 length equals 15 residues. V was cut by 4 bases and J by 6 bases, with 16 bases left in between. CDR3 residues: CASSSTQGMGNEQFF. As DNA, the CDR3 is TGTGCCAGCAGCTCAACACAGGGTATGGGCAATGAGCAGTTCTTC.

This clonotype was seen at least ten times. J is TRBJ2-7 and V is TRBV20-1; a weak D match, TRBD2 (5 bases). The V end was cut by 2 bases, the J end by 4 bases, with 15 bases between. Germline CDR1 is DFQATT and CDR2 is SNEGSKA (reference sequence). The CDR3 covers 14 residues. The CDR3 loop is CSARSPSEDYEQYF. DNA for the CDR3: TGCAGTGCTAGATCTCCGTCGGAGGATTACGAGCAGTACTTC.

The genes are TRBV5-5 and TRBJ1-3; TRBD1 matches 7 bases. This CDR3 is 17 amino acids long. The V gene end was trimmed by 5 bases and the J gene end by 3 bases; junction bases not matched to a gene: 14. Germline V gene lookup returns CDR1 SGHKS and CDR2 YYEKEE (reference sequence). The CDR3 DNA sequence: TGTGCCAGCAGTCATTCGCCCCTGGGACAGCATGGAAACACCATATATTTT. This gives the protein CASSHSPLGQHGNTIYF.

This clonotype was seen at least ten times. The V gene is TRBV11-2, the J gene TRBJ2-7; D unclear. This CDR3 has 14 residues. Germline CDR1 reads SGHAT; CDR2 reads FQNNGV. V lost 0 bases to trimming and J lost 0 bases, with 6 bases between them. This CDR3 is CASSLEGGSYEQYF. As DNA, the CDR3 is TGTGCCAGCAGCTTAGAAGGCGGCTCCTACGAGCAGTACTTC.

This clonotype showed up just a few times. The rearrangement links TRBV4-1 to TRBJ1-1; perhaps TRBD1 as D (5 bases). The V gene's germline CDR1 is MGHRA and CDR2 YSYEKL. This CDR3 has 12 amino acids. Trimming cost V 0 bases and J 7 bases, with 6 bases left between them. The CDR3 DNA is TGCGCCAGCAGCCAAGAGAGGGGTGAAGCTTTCTTT. Encoded protein: CASSQERGEAFF.